Sequencing of this TCR beta chain was carried out in a study of T cells in Graves' hyperthyroidism and ophthalmopathy. CDR3 length equals 13 residues. Germline values: CDR1 KGHDR, CDR2 SFDVKD. V gave up 12 bases and J gave up 1 base; unmatched junction bases: 5. This clonotype showed up just a few times. The CDR3 regions of TCR beta were amplified from RNA transcripts. During a first-round RT-PCR of the TCR CDR3, the HTBI primer set was used. Via MiXCR, TCRdb re-called the multiplex PCR reads, giving one row per CDR3 protein. Seen here are under 550,000 distinct CDR3 sequences, 20% observed once, and the top ten hold about half.

The chain uses TRBV24-1 and TRBJ2-1, with 7 bases identical to TRBD1. The sequence derives from a man aged 35 to 55 with Graves' ophthalmopathy. The sequenced sample was blood. This CDR3 reads CAVPTGSYNEQFF. The CDR3 DNA is TGTGCCGTCCCGACAGGGTCCTACAATGAGCAGTTCTTC.